These 21 T cell receptor beta chains share one sample of origin, sequenced in a study of blood T cells in healthy people across ages. A second 7 to 11 cycle PCR used barcoded and J-beta primers. In TCRdb, the 5' RACE reads were re-called with MiXCR into one record per CDR3 protein. Among around 1.5 million distinct CDR3 sequences listed, approximately 60% were seen once. The material sequenced was blood. The receptors stem from a young man in good health.

This chain connects TRBV3-1 to TRBJ2-5, with 9 bases aligning to TRBD1. Trimming cost V 4 bases and J 5 bases; bases outside gene matches: 14. In germline, CDR1 is LGHDT, CDR2 YNNKEL (reference sequence). The CDR3 runs to 17 residues. As DNA, the CDR3 is TGTGCCAGCAGCCTCGCCATGGCACAGGGGGCGCGGGAGACCCAGTACTTC. It is translated as CASSLAMAQGARETQYF.

The CDR3 DNA is TGCGCCAGCCGACTCGGACATAGCACAGATACGCAGTATTTT. This sequence encodes CASRLGHSTDTQYF. The gene calls are TRBV4-1 and TRBJ2-3; TRBD1 is a possible D gene (5 bases). Germline loops: CDR1 MGHRA, CDR2 YSYEKL. The CDR3 is made up of 14 amino acids. V was cut by 8 bases and J by 0 bases, with 12 bases left in between.

The V gene is TRBV28, the J gene TRBJ1-4; D might be TRBD1 (5 bases). V was trimmed by 4 bases and J by 3 bases, leaving 18 bases between them. Germline V gene sequence: CDR1 MDHEN, CDR2 SYDVKM. The CDR3 is made up of 17 amino acids. This chain's CDR3 is CASSYVQWGEANEKLFF. In DNA, the CDR3 is TGTGCCAGCAGTTACGTTCAGTGGGGGGAGGCTAATGAAAAACTGTTTTTT.

The chain combines TRBV6-5 with TRBJ1-2; D is undetermined. The V gene lost 4 bases and the J gene lost 4 bases, with 10 bases spanning the gap. This CDR3 is 13 amino acids long. Per the germline V gene, CDR1 is MNHEY and CDR2 is SVGAGI. CDR3 DNA sequence: TGTGCCAGCAGTTCCCGGGCCCTCTATGGCTACACCTTC. This sequence encodes CASSSRALYGYTF.

The V and J genes are TRBV5-1 and TRBJ2-3; 7 bases map to TRBD1. Trimming removed 4 bases from V and 1 base from J; junction bases left unmatched: 9. Germline V gene sequence: CDR1 SGHRS, CDR2 YFSETQ. CDR3 length: 16 residues. The CDR3 spells CASSLEPGTGTDTQYF. For the CDR3, the DNA is TGCGCCAGCAGCCTAGAACCCGGGACAGGCACAGATACGCAGTATTTT.

This clonotype was seen just once. The V gene is TRBV11-2, the J gene TRBJ2-1; possible D gene TRBD2, 5 bases. This CDR3 spans 16 amino acids. Looked up from germline, CDR1 is SGHAT and CDR2 is FQNNGV. The V gene lost 4 bases and the J gene lost 4 bases, with 17 bases spanning the gap. CDR3 DNA sequence: TGTGCCAGCAGCTCCAGTGGGAGCGGAGCATACAATGAGCAGTTCTTC. Translated: CASSSSGSGAYNEQFF.

This clonotype turned up a few times. The chain combines TRBV27 with TRBJ2-3, with D unclear. Trimming cost V 5 bases and J 3 bases, with 9 bases left between them. The CDR3 loop spans 13 amino acids. Germline V gives CDR1 MNHEY, CDR2 SMNVEV (reference sequence). CDR3 in DNA: TGTGCCAGCAGTGTTGGGCAGACAGATACGCAGTATTTT. Amino acids: CASSVGQTDTQYF.

This clonotype appeared a few times. J is TRBJ2-5 and V is TRBV4-2; TRBD2 aligns across 7 bases. Germline V gene sequence: CDR1 LGHNA, CDR2 YNFKEQ. There are 13 residues in the CDR3. Germline trimming cut 4 bases from V and 3 bases from J; bases unmatched to any gene: 2. The CDR3 here is CASSPTSEETQYF. CDR3 DNA sequence: TGTGCCAGCAGCCCCACTAGCGAAGAGACCCAGTACTTC.

V is TRBV12-3 or TRBV12-4 and J is TRBJ2-1; maybe TRBD2 (6 bases). V was clipped by 5 bases and J by 5 bases, with 22 bases between them. The CDR3 has 17 residues. The CDR3 bases are TGTGCCAGCAGTCTAACTACCTCTAGCGCGACAGACAATGAGCAGTTCTTC. This translates into CASSLTTSSATDNEQFF.

The chain couples TRBV7-6 to TRBJ2-1; D is possibly TRBD2 (5 bases). The V and J ends lost 2 bases and 12 bases respectively, with 23 bases between them. The length of the CDR3 is 16 residues. CDR1 is SGHVS and CDR2 is FNYEAQ in the germline V gene. CDR3 nucleotide sequence: TGTGCCAGCAGCTTAAGAGAAGGCGGGCTCCTGGAGCGGCAGTTCTTC. Protein product: CASSLREGGLLERQFF.

This chain connects TRBV29-1 to TRBJ2-1; no definite D call. The CDR3 extends over 11 amino acids. Trimming took off 2 bases at V and 13 bases at J, with 12 bases between the two ends. Germline V gene sequence: CDR1 SQVTM, CDR2 ANQGSEA. The chain's CDR3 is CSVEKMEGQFF. In DNA, the CDR3 is TGCAGCGTTGAAAAGATGGAAGGACAGTTCTTC.

This rearrangement joins TRBV20-1 to TRBJ1-2; D ambiguous. The CDR3 is 11 residues long. CDR1 DFQATT and CDR2 SNEGSKA come from the germline V gene (reference sequence). Between the trimmed V and J ends, which lost 6 bases and 4 bases, there was a span of 9 bases. CDR3 sequence (DNA): TGCAGTGCCCCCCGGACCTATGGCTACACCTTC. It encodes CSAPRTYGYTF.

The V and J genes are TRBV3-1 and TRBJ1-5, with D unclear. This CDR3 has 15 residues. The V gene's germline CDR1 is LGHDT and CDR2 YNNKEL (reference sequence). V lost 0 bases and J 5 bases, leaving 11 bases between the germline ends. The chain's CDR3 is CASSQDARLDQPQHF. The CDR3 nucleotides read TGTGCCAGCAGCCAAGATGCACGTTTGGATCAGCCCCAGCATTTT.

A few counts support this clonotype. The chain couples TRBV14 to TRBJ2-1, with D unclear. Germline V gene lookup returns CDR1 SGHDN and CDR2 FVKESK. V gave up 2 bases and J gave up 2 bases, with 7 bases separating them. The CDR3 contains 14 residues. Here the CDR3 reads CASSQRFTYNEQFF. Written as DNA, the CDR3 is TGTGCCAGCAGCCAAAGGTTTACCTACAATGAGCAGTTCTTC.

DNA for the CDR3: TGTGCCAGCAGCCAGGCCGGGAATGGGGCCAACGTCCTGACTTTC. Encoded protein: CASSQAGNGANVLTF. The chain joins TRBV4-2 to TRBJ2-6; D possibly corresponds to TRBD2 (5 bases). The CDR3 has 15 residues. With 3 bases removed from V and 3 bases from J, the gap between germline ends came to 9 bases. CDR1 is LGHNA and CDR2 is YNFKEQ in the germline V gene.

This chain connects TRBV2 to TRBJ2-7, with D perhaps matching TRBD1 or TRBD2 (5 bases each). The CDR3 loop spans 13 amino acids. In germline, CDR1 is SNHLY, CDR2 FYNNEI. V lost 6 bases, J lost 2 bases, and 11 bases lay in between. CDR3 residues: CASRRDQTYEQYF. The CDR3 DNA reads TGTGCCAGCAGACGGGACCAGACCTACGAGCAGTACTTC.

V gene TRBV5-1 combines with J gene TRBJ2-4; D may be TRBD2 (5 bases). The CDR3 covers 13 residues. From germline, CDR1 is SGHRS and CDR2 YFSETQ. Trimming stripped 4 bases from V and 8 bases from J, with 13 bases between. The CDR3 is CASSRRQLDIQYF. As DNA, the CDR3 is TGCGCCAGCAGCCGGAGGCAGTTGGACATTCAGTACTTC. The variable domain in full, completed from reference TRBV5-1 and TRBJ2-4, reads KAGVTQTPRYLIKTRGQQVTLSCSPISGHRSVSWYQQTPGQGLQFLFEYFSETQRNKGNFPGRFSGRQFSNSRSEMNVSTLELGDSALYLCASSRRQLDIQYFGAGTRLSVL.

This sequence joins TRBV5-1 and TRBJ2-4; D might be TRBD2 (5 bases). TRBJ2-7 explains the end of the DNA better; the J call may be wrong. Germline V lookup: CDR1 SGHRS, CDR2 YFSETQ. The CDR3 spans 14 residues. CDR3 loop: CASSETLATYEQYF. Here the CDR3 DNA reads TGCGCCAGCAGCGAAACCCTAGCCACCTACGAGCAGTACTTC.

A word on this clonotype: The junction departs from the called germline gene at one end, perhaps through a read error. The chain is built from TRBV28 and TRBJ2-7, with D tentatively TRBD1 (6 bases). Looked up from germline, CDR1 is MDHEN and CDR2 is SYDVKM. The CDR3 consists of 14 residues. CDR3 in amino acids: CACSLQGPTYEQYF. The CDR3 region has the DNA TGTGCCTGCAGTTTACAGGGTCCTACCTACGAGCAGTACTTC.

The chain employs TRBV20-1 and TRBJ2-1; unclear D gene. The germline V gene encodes CDR1 DFQATT and CDR2 SNEGSKA (reference sequence). The V end was cut by 0 bases, the J end by 9 bases, with 12 bases between. This CDR3 has 13 residues. The CDR3, as DNA: TGCAGTGCTAGAGAATCGCGAGAGGCTGAGCAGTTCTTC. Protein: CSARESREAEQFF.

The chain couples TRBV20-1 to TRBJ2-5, with 8 bases matching TRBD1. The CDR3 has 18 residues. V shed 1 base and J 5 bases; nucleotides not matched to a gene: 18. Germline CDR1 and CDR2: DFQATT and SNEGSKA (reference sequence). In nucleotides, the CDR3 is TGCAGTGCTAGAGCCTTCCAACCGCGTCAGGGGGCGGCGGAGACCCAGTACTTC. Translation gives CSARAFQPRQGAAETQYF.